The 14 T cell receptor beta chains presented below share a single source sample, sequenced in a study of cytomegalovirus exposure and HLA in healthy donors. In the PCR, 60 Vbeta and 13 Jbeta primers were used. Sequenced by immunoSEQ multiplex PCR; TCRdb stores in-frame clones only, minus some. This sample's table reports roughly 190,000 clones. The source material was PBMCs. These receptors were obtained from a woman between 18 and 30 years old in good health and CMV-seropositive.

The chain has TRBV2 and TRBJ1-4; D ambiguous. Germline CDR1 and CDR2: SNHLY and FYNNEI. V was trimmed by 6 bases and J by 0 bases, leaving 5 bases between them. The CDR3 loop spans 13 amino acids. The DNA of the CDR3 is TGTGCCAGCAGGGGCCCAACTAATGAAAAACTGTTTTTT. Amino acid sequence: CASRGPTNEKLFF.

The chain couples TRBV4-2 to TRBJ1-1, with D tentatively TRBD1 (5 bases). Per the germline V gene, CDR1 is LGHNA and CDR2 is YNFKEQ. The CDR3 is made up of 15 amino acids. Trimming shortened V by 0 bases and J by 8 bases, and 16 bases separated the two germline ends. The CDR3 DNA reads as TGTGCCAGCAGCCAAGATCTGTCGTTCCAGGGCGAAGCTTTCTTT. Amino acids: CASSQDLSFQGEAFF.

This sequence joins TRBV5-1 and TRBJ2-5; tentatively, D is TRBD1 (5 bases). CDR1 and CDR2 (germline): SGHRS, YFSETQ. V was clipped by 2 bases and J by 4 bases, with 9 bases between them. The CDR3 consists of 13 residues. The DNA of the CDR3 is TGCGCCAGCAGCTTATGGGGCACAGAGACCCAGTACTTC. Its translation: CASSLWGTETQYF.

The V and J genes are TRBV7-9 and TRBJ2-3; D is ambiguous. CDR3 length equals 13 residues. Germline assignment: CDR1 SEHNR and CDR2 FQNEAQ (reference sequence). Trimming took 5 bases from V and 6 from J, leaving 12 bases between them. As DNA, the CDR3 is TGTGCCAGCAGCGCCGCCGTGCGGGATACGCAGTATTTT. This codes for CASSAAVRDTQYF.

V gene TRBV11-2 combines with J gene TRBJ2-7; TRBD2 matches at 10 bases. CDR1 SGHAT and CDR2 FQNNGV come from the germline V gene. This CDR3 has 16 amino acids. J was trimmed by 2 bases and V by 2 bases; bases with no gene match: 6. CDR3: CASSLQTSGGAYEQYF. CDR3 nucleotide sequence: TGTGCCAGCAGCTTACAGACCAGCGGGGGGGCCTACGAGCAGTACTTC.

The chain recombines TRBV27 with TRBJ2-7, with 8 bases aligning to TRBD2. Germline V lookup: CDR1 MNHEY, CDR2 SMNVEV (reference sequence). The CDR3 has 13 residues. With 5 bases clipped from V and 6 bases from J, the junction kept 6 bases outside the gene matches. The CDR3 nucleotides are TGTGCCAGCAGTACCCACCGGGGGGGCGAGCAGTACTTC. It yields the protein CASSTHRGGEQYF.

In DNA form, the CDR3 reads TGCGCCAGCAGTATGACAGGGGGCCGGTGGGTGCTGTTTTTT. This translates into CASSMTGGRWVLFF. V gene TRBV10-1 combines with J gene TRBJ1-4, with 10 bases lining up with TRBD1. J lost 14 bases, V lost 5 bases, and 11 bases had no gene match. Germline CDR1 and CDR2: WNHNN and SYGVQD (reference sequence). The CDR3 is 14 residues long.

This chain joins TRBV5-1 and TRBJ1-1; TRBD1 is a possible D gene (6 bases). Per germline, CDR1 SGHRS and CDR2 YFSETQ. Trimming took 0 bases from V and 1 from J, leaving 10 bases between them. The CDR3 is made up of 15 amino acids. The CDR3 coding sequence is TGCGCCAGCAGCTTGGATGGGGGCCCGAACACTGAAGCTTTCTTT. Translation: CASSLDGGPNTEAFF. Using reference TRBV5-1 and TRBJ1-1 for the parts outside the CDR3, the full variable domain is KAGVTQTPRYLIKTRGQQVTLSCSPISGHRSVSWYQQTPGQGLQFLFEYFSETQRNKGNFPGRFSGRQFSNSRSEMNVSTLELGDSALYLCASSLDGGPNTEAFFGQGTRLTVV.

The chain employs TRBV5-1 and TRBJ1-2, with 7 bases matching TRBD1. Unmatched junction bases numbered 7, after V lost 2 bases and J lost 0 bases. The CDR3 runs 16 residues. The germline V gene has CDR1 SGHRS and CDR2 YFSETQ. The DNA of the CDR3 is TGCGCCAGCAGCTTCGAAGGGGGCCCGTCTAACTATGGCTACACCTTC. Its translation is CASSFEGGPSNYGYTF.

DNA for the CDR3: TGTGCCAGCAGCCGGGACACGACTGAAGCTTTCTTT. Its protein product is CASSRDTTEAFF. The gene calls are TRBV9 and TRBJ1-1, with D tentatively TRBD1 (6 bases). Deletions cut 4 bases from V and 5 bases from J, with 9 bases between. The CDR3 totals 12 residues. The V gene's germline CDR1 is SGDLS and CDR2 YYNGEE.

CDR3 nucleotides: TGTGCCACCAGCCCGAGGGCAGGGGGCACTGAAGCTTTCTTT. Translated: CATSPRAGGTEAFF. V and J are TRBV15 and TRBJ1-1, with TRBD1 identical over 7 bases. This CDR3 is built from 14 residues. The V gene's germline CDR1 is LNHNV and CDR2 YYDKDF (reference sequence). Germline trimming cut 5 bases from V and 4 bases from J; bases unmatched to any gene: 7.

The rearrangement uses TRBV19 and TRBJ1-5; no clear D. Per the germline V gene, CDR1 is LNHDA and CDR2 is SQIVND (reference sequence). This CDR3 comprises 13 residues. Trimming shortened V by 1 base and J by 5 bases, and 6 bases separated the two germline ends. As DNA, the CDR3 is TGTGCCAGTAGTATAGTTTTCGATCAGCCCCAGCATTTT. Translated, it gives CASSIVFDQPQHF. The full variable domain, with the rest looked up from reference TRBV19 and TRBJ1-5, is DGGITQSPKYLFRKEGQNVTLSCEQNLNHDAMYWYRQDPGQGLRLIYYSQIVNDFQKGDIAEGYSVSREKKESFPLTVTSAQKNPTAFYLCASSIVFDQPQHFGDGTRLSIL.

As to this clone: The sample holds other DNA sequences that translate to the same CDR3. The chain joins TRBV5-6 to TRBJ1-2; D not resolved. CDR3 size: 12 residues. CDR1 is SGHDT, CDR2 YYEEEE, per germline. Trimming took 0 bases from V and 4 from J, leaving 4 bases between them. CDR3 sequence: CASSLGGYGYTF. The CDR3 DNA sequence: TGTGCCAGCAGCTTGGGCGGCTATGGCTACACCTTC.

This sequence joins TRBV29-1 and TRBJ1-3; D gene unclear. CDR1 SQVTM and CDR2 ANQGSEA come from the germline V gene. Deletions cut 6 bases from V and 2 bases from J, with 11 bases between. This CDR3 comprises 13 residues. The CDR3 protein is CSVFGSAGNTIYF. The DNA of the CDR3 is TGCAGCGTGTTCGGGTCGGCTGGAAACACCATATATTTT.